Listed below are T cell receptor beta chains from one sample, sequenced in a study of shared clonotypes between healthy human individuals. TCRdb keeps only in-frame clones here, not all; method: immunoSEQ multiplex PCR. The sample carries 550,000 to 850,000 clones, 55% to 75% recorded once. Sequencing was performed on memory CD4+ T cells sorted from blood. These receptors were collected from a woman aged 25 to 39 in good health. CDR3s include the opening cysteine and the closing phenylalanine or tryptophan. D genes are given only for firm matches. The listing skips clone size in some rows; elsewhere it reads once, few, many or a size class.

cdr3_nt	cdr3_aa	v_call	j_call	clone_size	d_call
TGCGCCAGCAGCTATGGGGGCTATGGCTACACCTTC	CASSYGGYGYTF	TRBV5-1	TRBJ1-2	.	.
TGTGCCAGCTCACTGGGACACATTACCTCCTACGAGCAGTACTTC	CASSLGHITSYEQYF	TRBV18	TRBJ2-7	few	.
TGTGCCAGCAGTTTAAACGCGGTATACACCGGGGAGCTGTTTTTT	CASSLNAVYTGELFF	TRBV28	TRBJ2-2	once	.
TGTGCCAGCAGCCGTCAGGGTAACACCGGGGAGCTGTTTTTT	CASSRQGNTGELFF	TRBV9	TRBJ2-2	.	.
TGTGCCAGCAGTTCGGGACAAGGCTACGAGCAGTACTTC	CASSSGQGYEQYF	TRBV28	TRBJ2-7	.	.
TGTGCCAGCAGCTTGCGATTTCGGCGGGACAGGGGACAGCCCCAGCATTTT	CASSLRFRRDRGQPQHF	TRBV5-8	TRBJ1-5	.	TRBD1
TGCGCCAGCAGACTACTGGCGGGAGGGCACTACGAGCAGTACTTC	CASRLLAGGHYEQYF	TRBV10-2	TRBJ2-7	.	TRBD2
TGTGCCAGCAACCCTAGCGGGAGCTACAATGAGCAGTTCTTC	CASNPSGSYNEQFF	TRBV28	TRBJ2-1	once	TRBD2
TGTGCCAGCAGCCACACACGCTCTGGAAACACCATATATTTT	CASSHTRSGNTIYF	TRBV25-1	TRBJ1-3	few	.
TGTGCCAGCATGAGGACAGGGAGAGAGACCCAGTACTTC	CASMRTGRETQYF	TRBV27	TRBJ2-5	.	TRBD1
TGTGCCAGCAGTTACCCGGCCGGGGAGCTGTTTTTT	CASSYPAGELFF	TRBV6-5	TRBJ2-2	.	.
TGTGCCAGCAACCTAGGGACAGCCAAAGAGACCCAGTACTTC	CASNLGTAKETQYF	TRBV6-1	TRBJ2-5	.	TRBD1
TGTGCCAGCAGTTCCCGGACAGGGAGGAACGAGCAGTACTTC	CASSSRTGRNEQYF	TRBV6-5	TRBJ2-7	.	TRBD1
TGTGCCAGCATCGACAGGGGGGACACCGGGGAGCTGTTTTTT	CASIDRGDTGELFF	TRBV11-2	TRBJ2-2	.	TRBD1
TGTGCCAGCAGGCTTCCAAGGAATGGAACTGAAGCTTTCTTT	CASRLPRNGTEAFF	TRBV5-8	TRBJ1-1	.	.
TGTGCCAGCAGCTTACAACAGGCCGAGAGGACCCAGTACTTC	CASSLQQAERTQYF	TRBV5-4	TRBJ2-5	.	.
TGTGCCAGCAGCTTGACCGGACTAGCGGGTTCTAGGGAGCAGTACTTC	CASSLTGLAGSREQYF	TRBV5-4	TRBJ2-7	.	TRBD2
TGTGCCAGCAGCCCCCCGACTAGTAACCACGAGCAGTACTTC	CASSPPTSNHEQYF	TRBV7-2	TRBJ2-7	.	.